One sample yielded the 4 T cell receptor beta chains listed below, sequenced in a study of T cells in Graves' hyperthyroidism and ophthalmopathy. RNA transcripts provided the source from which TCR beta CDR3 regions were amplified. The HTBI primer set served for first-round RT-PCR of the TCR CDR3. TCRdb independently ran MiXCR on the multiplex PCR reads; one entry per CDR3 protein. The sample shows about 290,000 distinct CDR3 sequences, roughly 15% of them seen only once. Specimen: blood. All receptors come from a woman in her twenties or thirties with Graves' hyperthyroidism that later progressed to Graves' ophthalmopathy.

This clonotype was seen many times. The CDR3 DNA is TGTGCCAGCAGAACTCTGGGACAGGGGGCGGATGAGCAGTACTTC. It translates to CASRTLGQGADEQYF. V usage is TRBV12-3 or TRBV12-4 and J usage is TRBJ2-7, with TRBD1 matching 12 bases. The V gene end was trimmed by 6 bases and the J gene end by 7 bases; junction bases not matched to a gene: 10. CDR3 length: 15 residues.

This clonotype was recorded at least ten times. The DNA for the CDR3 is TGTGCCAGCTTAGAGCGTGGACATTCGACGGAGCTGTTTTTT. Translating gives CASLERGHSTELFF. This chain connects TRBV28 to TRBJ2-2; TRBD1 might be the D (5 bases). In germline, CDR1 is MDHEN, CDR2 SYDVKM. The CDR3 covers 14 residues. The germline V and J ends were trimmed by 8 bases and 10 bases, with 20 bases remaining between them.

The rearrangement links TRBV15 to TRBJ1-1, with no clear D. Between the trimmed V and J ends, which lost 0 bases and 4 bases, there was a span of 9 bases. The V gene's germline CDR1 is LNHNV and CDR2 YYDKDF (reference sequence). The CDR3 is made up of 14 amino acids. The CDR3 bases are TGTGCCACCAGCAGAGATTGGGGTGGCACTGAAGCTTTCTTT. It is translated as CATSRDWGGTEAFF.

Note on this clonotype: A much bigger clone sits one base away, suggesting this may be a read error. V gene TRBV10-3 combines with J gene TRBJ1-1; D may be TRBD1 (5 bases). There are 12 residues in the CDR3. V lost 5 bases and J lost 8, with 12 bases in between. Germline lookup yields CDR1 ENHRY and CDR2 SYGVKD. Here the CDR3 DNA reads TGTGCCATCAGTCTCCAGGGTAGAGAAGCTTTCTTT. This gives the protein CAISLQGREAFF.